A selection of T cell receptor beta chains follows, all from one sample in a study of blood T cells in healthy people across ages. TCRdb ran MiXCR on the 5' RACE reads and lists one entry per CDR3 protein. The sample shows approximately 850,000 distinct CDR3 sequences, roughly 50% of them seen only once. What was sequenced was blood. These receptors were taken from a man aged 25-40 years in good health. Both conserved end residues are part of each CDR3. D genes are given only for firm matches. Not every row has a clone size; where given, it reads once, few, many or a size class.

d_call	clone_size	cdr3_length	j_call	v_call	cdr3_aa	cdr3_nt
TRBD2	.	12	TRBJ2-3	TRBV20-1	CSARAGGRAQYF	TGCAGTGCTAGGGCTGGCGGGAGGGCGCAGTATTTT
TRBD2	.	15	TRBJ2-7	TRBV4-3	CASSWRTSGGSEQYF	TGCGCCAGCAGTTGGCGGACTAGCGGGGGGAGTGAGCAGTACTTC
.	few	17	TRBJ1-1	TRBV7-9	CATGPRQEGRLNTEAFF	TGTGCCACCGGCCCTCGACAGGAAGGAAGATTGAACACTGAAGCTTTCTTT
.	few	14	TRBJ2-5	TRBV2	CASSEVRGAETQYF	TGTGCCAGCAGTGAAGTAAGGGGCGCCGAGACCCAGTACTTC
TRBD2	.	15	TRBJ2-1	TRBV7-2	CASSLGLAGTNEQFF	TGTGCCAGCAGCCTCGGACTAGCGGGGACCAATGAGCAGTTCTTC
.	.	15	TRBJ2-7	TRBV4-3	CASSQAPYAVYEQYF	TGCGCCAGCAGCCAAGCCCCCTATGCAGTCTACGAGCAGTACTTC
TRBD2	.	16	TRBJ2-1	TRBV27	CASTTTLAGGDNEQFF	TGTGCCAGCACCACGACACTAGCGGGGGGGGACAATGAGCAGTTCTTC
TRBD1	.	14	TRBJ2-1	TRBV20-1	CSATHGQGVKEQFF	TGCAGTGCTACCCACGGACAGGGAGTAAAGGAGCAGTTCTTC
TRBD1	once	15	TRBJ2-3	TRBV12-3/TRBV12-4	CASSFGGQFTDTQYF	TGTGCCAGCAGTTTTGGGGGACAGTTCACAGATACGCAGTATTTT
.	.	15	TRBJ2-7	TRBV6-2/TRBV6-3	CASSYSPGYSYEQYF	TGTGCCAGCAGTTATTCTCCCGGGTATTCCTACGAGCAGTACTTC
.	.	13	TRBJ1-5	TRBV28	CASIAGRNQPQHF	TGTGCCAGCATTGCAGGGCGCAATCAGCCCCAGCATTTT
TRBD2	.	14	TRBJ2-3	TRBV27	CASRTSGNTDTQYF	TGTGCCAGCAGGACTAGCGGGAACACAGATACGCAGTATTTT
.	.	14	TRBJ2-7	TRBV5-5	CASSFGGVPYEQYF	TGTGCCAGCAGCTTTGGGGGCGTCCCTTACGAGCAGTACTTC
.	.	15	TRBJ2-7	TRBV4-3	CASSQDGQGPNEQYF	TGCGCCAGCAGCCAAGATGGGCAGGGCCCCAACGAGCAGTACTTC
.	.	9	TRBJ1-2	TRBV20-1	CSASPTYTF	TGCAGTGCTAGTCCCACCTACACCTTC
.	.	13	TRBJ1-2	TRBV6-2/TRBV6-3	CASSYIQGYGYTF	TGTGCCAGCAGTTACATACAAGGCTATGGCTACACCTTC
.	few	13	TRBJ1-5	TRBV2	CASMPREGQPQHF	TGTGCCAGCATGCCCAGGGAGGGGCAGCCCCAGCATTTT
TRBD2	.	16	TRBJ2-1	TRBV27	CASSLLGRAGGPEQFF	TGTGCCAGCAGTTTATTAGGACGAGCGGGAGGGCCAGAGCAGTTCTTC
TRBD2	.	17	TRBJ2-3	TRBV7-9	CASSPPQLAGSTDTQYF	TGTGCCAGCAGCCCACCCCAACTAGCGGGGAGCACAGATACGCAGTATTTT
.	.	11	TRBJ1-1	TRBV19	CASSGSTEAFF	TGTGCCAGTAGTGGGAGCACTGAAGCTTTCTTT
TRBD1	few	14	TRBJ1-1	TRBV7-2	CASSFTGGGTEAFF	TGTGCCAGCAGCTTTACAGGGGGTGGGACTGAAGCTTTCTTT
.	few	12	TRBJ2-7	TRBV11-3	CASTTGAYEQYF	TGTGCCAGCACCACTGGGGCCTACGAGCAGTACTTC
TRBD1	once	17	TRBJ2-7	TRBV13	CASSLGDRTGESYEQYF	TGTGCCAGCAGCTTAGGCGACAGGACAGGGGAGTCCTACGAGCAGTACTTC
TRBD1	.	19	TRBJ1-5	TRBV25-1	CASSLPPGQGFGGEQPQHF	TGTGCCAGCAGTTTACCTCCGGGACAGGGTTTTGGGGGCGAGCAGCCCCAGCATTTT
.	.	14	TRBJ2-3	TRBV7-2	CASSLESSTDTQYF	TGTGCCAGCAGCTTAGAGTCTAGCACAGATACGCAGTATTTT
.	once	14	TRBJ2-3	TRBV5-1	CASSGSGTADTQYF	TGCGCCAGCAGCGGATCAGGGACCGCAGATACGCAGTATTTT
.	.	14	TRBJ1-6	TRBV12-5	CASGLPAHHSPLHF	TGTGCTAGTGGTTTGCCCGCACATCATTCACCCCTCCACTTT
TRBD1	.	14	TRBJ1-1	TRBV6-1	CASTRTGSNTEAFF	TGTGCCAGCACGCGGACAGGATCGAACACTGAAGCTTTCTTT
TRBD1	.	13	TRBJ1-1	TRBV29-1	CSARQGLSTEAFF	TGCAGCGCACGACAGGGGCTGAGCACTGAAGCTTTCTTT
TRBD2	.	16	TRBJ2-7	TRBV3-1	CASSRMGTSGPYEQYF	TGTGCCAGCAGCCGGATGGGGACTAGCGGGCCCTACGAGCAGTACTTC
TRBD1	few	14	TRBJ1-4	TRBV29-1	CSVAAQGASEKLFF	TGCAGCGTTGCGGCACAGGGGGCATCTGAAAAACTGTTTTTT
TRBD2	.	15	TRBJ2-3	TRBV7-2	CASRELAGEAYTQYF	TGTGCCAGCAGGGAACTAGCGGGAGAGGCATATACGCAGTATTTT
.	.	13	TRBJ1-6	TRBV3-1	CASSQERIGPLHF	TGTGCCAGCAGCCAAGAAAGAATTGGACCCCTCCACTTT
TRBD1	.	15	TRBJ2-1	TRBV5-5	CASSLDGTAYNEQFF	TGTGCCAGCAGTTTGGATGGGACAGCCTACAATGAGCAGTTCTTC
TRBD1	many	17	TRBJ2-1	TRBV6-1	CASSPRGPGQGHNEQFF	TGTGCCAGCAGTCCACGAGGTCCGGGACAGGGGCACAATGAGCAGTTCTTC
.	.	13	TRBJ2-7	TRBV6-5	CAAKATGSYEQYF	TGTGCCGCAAAAGCAACCGGTTCCTACGAGCAGTACTTC
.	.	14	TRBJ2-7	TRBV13	CASSLWTSGPEQYF	TGTGCCAGCAGCTTATGGACTTCGGGGCCCGAGCAGTACTTC
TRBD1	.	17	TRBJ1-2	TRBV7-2	CASSLKALPGQGMGYTF	TGTGCCAGCAGCTTAAAAGCGCTTCCGGGACAGGGGATGGGCTACACCTTC
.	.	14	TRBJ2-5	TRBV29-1	CSVEKFGGEETQYF	TGCAGCGTTGAAAAGTTTGGGGGCGAAGAGACCCAGTACTTC
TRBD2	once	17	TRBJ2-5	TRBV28	CASIPGLGSRTWKTQYF	TGTGCCAGCATCCCGGGACTAGGTTCGAGGACATGGAAGACCCAGTACTTC
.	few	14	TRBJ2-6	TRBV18	CASSPPHGANVLTF	TGTGCCAGCTCACCACCTCACGGGGCCAACGTCCTGACTTTC
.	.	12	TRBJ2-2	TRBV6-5	CASYRRGGELFF	TGTGCCAGTTACAGAAGGGGCGGGGAGCTGTTTTTT
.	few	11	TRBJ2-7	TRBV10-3	CAIQDGYEQYF	TGTGCCATCCAGGACGGTTACGAGCAGTACTTC
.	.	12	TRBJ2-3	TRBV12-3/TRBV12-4	CASRLIFDTQYF	TGTGCCAGCAGGTTAATCTTCGATACGCAGTATTTT
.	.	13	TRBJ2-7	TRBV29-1	CSASGAGVDEQYF	TGCAGCGCCAGCGGAGCAGGGGTGGACGAGCAGTACTTC
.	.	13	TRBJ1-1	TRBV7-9	CASKLAVGTEAFF	TGTGCCAGCAAGTTAGCCGTCGGCACTGAAGCTTTCTTT
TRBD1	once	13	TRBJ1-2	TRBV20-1	CSARTGGGYGYTF	TGCAGTGCTAGGACAGGGGGTGGCTATGGCTACACCTTC
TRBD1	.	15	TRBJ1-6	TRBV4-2	CASSQPGQGNSPLHF	TGTGCCAGCAGCCAACCCGGACAGGGAAATTCACCCCTCCACTTT
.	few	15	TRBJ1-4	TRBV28	CASTPIGFQDEKLFF	TGTGCCAGCACCCCCATAGGGTTTCAGGATGAAAAACTGTTTTTT
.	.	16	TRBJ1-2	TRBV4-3	CASSQDVKASNYGYTF	TGCGCCAGCAGCCAAGATGTAAAGGCGTCTAACTATGGCTACACCTTC
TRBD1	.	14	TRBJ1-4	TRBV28	CASSGTATNEKLFF	TGTGCCAGCAGTGGGACAGCAACTAATGAAAAACTGTTTTTT
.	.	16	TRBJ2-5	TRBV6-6	CASILGVGPLKETQYF	TGTGCCAGCATACTGGGGGTGGGGCCCCTAAAAGAGACCCAGTACTTC
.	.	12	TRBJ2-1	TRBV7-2	CASSPVSGEQFF	TGTGCCAGCAGCCCGGTTTCGGGTGAGCAGTTCTTC
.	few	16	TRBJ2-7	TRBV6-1	CASSEYGQKSSYEQYF	TGTGCCAGCAGTGAATACGGACAGAAGAGCTCCTACGAGCAGTACTTC
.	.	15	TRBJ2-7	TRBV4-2	CASSQEGVGDGEQYF	TGTGCCAGCAGCCAAGAGGGGGTGGGGGATGGCGAGCAGTACTTC
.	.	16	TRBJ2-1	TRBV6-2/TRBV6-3	CASSYASFSSYNEQFF	TGTGCCAGCAGTTATGCTAGCTTCAGCTCCTACAATGAGCAGTTCTTC
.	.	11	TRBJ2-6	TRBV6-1	CATTGANVLTF	TGTGCCACTACGGGGGCCAACGTCCTGACTTTC
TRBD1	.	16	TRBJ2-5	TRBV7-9	CASSSLIGDRGNEQYF	TGTGCCAGCAGCTCCTTAATAGGGGACAGGGGTAATGAGCAGTACTTC
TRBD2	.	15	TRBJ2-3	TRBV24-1	CATSYGTSGTDTQYF	TGTGCCACCAGTTACGGGACTAGCGGCACAGATACGCAGTATTTT